A selection of T cell receptor beta chains follows, all from one sample in a study of blood T cells in healthy people across ages. MiXCR, applied by TCRdb to the 5' RACE reads, yields one record per CDR3 protein. In the table there are some 1.8 million distinct CDR3 sequences, 35% to 50% of which are singletons. The sample taken for sequencing was blood. These receptors were obtained from a human donor in good health. Each CDR3 is given with its conserved first and last residue. Fields, in order: V gene, J gene, CDR3 protein.

>TRBV7-2|NA
CASSLASGLKGEQYF
>TRBV5-6|TRBJ1-5
CASSLAGYRNQPQHF
>TRBV2|TRBJ2-4
CASGSLSAKNIQYF
>TRBV9|TRBJ2-7
CASSAGQGDGYEQYF
>TRBV7-8|TRBJ2-3
CASSEQLGLALFTDTQYF
>TRBV12-3/TRBV12-4|TRBJ1-4
CASSLDEKLFF
>TRBV20-1|TRBJ2-7
CSARDPRIGEQYF
>TRBV11-2|TRBJ2-5
CATEWGQTQHF
>TRBV4-3|TRBJ2-5
CAGSQDGRGGEETQYF
>TRBV4-2|TRBJ2-3
CASSHLQGITDTQYF
>TRBV29-1|TRBJ2-2
CSALKWGRRGGELFF
>TRBV4-2|TRBJ1-2
CASSQGDILYGYTF
>TRBV29-1|TRBJ1-2
CSVEDSGYGYTF
>TRBV12-3/TRBV12-4|TRBJ2-3
CASSAVGDTQYF
>TRBV20-1|TRBJ2-3
CSARYLAGTDTQYF
>TRBV7-9|TRBJ2-1
CASSPTGLTGDEQFF
>TRBV5-1|TRBJ2-1
CASSPEGTSGVDEQFF
>TRBV7-2|TRBJ2-5
CTSSLVGRETQYF
>TRBV28|TRBJ2-1
CASNTWRGPYNEQFF